This TCR beta chain originates from a study of sequential checkpoint blockade in melanoma. Study as a whole: First-line arms were nivolumab then ipilimumab, or the reverse, randomized 1:1.

Sequencing was performed with immunoSEQ multiplex PCR; in TCRdb, only in-frame clones are kept and a portion is missing. The sample has 20,000 to 25,000 clones; roughly four fifths are singletons. Treatment of the sample: randomized to nivolumab then ipilimumab (arm A) or the reverse (arm B). Sorted cells were live CD3+CD8+, lacking CD19 and CD56, from PBMCs. Source: CD8+ T cells sorted from blood (inferred from file names), taken from a patient given nivolumab and ipilimumab in sequence. The TCR was taken from a human donor with melanoma.

CDR3 sequence: CASSAGGEKLFF. The CDR3 nucleotides are TGTGCCAGCAGTGCAGGGGGTGAAAAACTGTTTTTT. The genes are TRBV28 and TRBJ1-4; 7 nucleotides line up with TRBD1. CDR3 size: 12 residues. V lost 5 bases and J lost 7; bases outside the gene matches: 1. Per germline, CDR1 MDHEN and CDR2 SYDVKM.